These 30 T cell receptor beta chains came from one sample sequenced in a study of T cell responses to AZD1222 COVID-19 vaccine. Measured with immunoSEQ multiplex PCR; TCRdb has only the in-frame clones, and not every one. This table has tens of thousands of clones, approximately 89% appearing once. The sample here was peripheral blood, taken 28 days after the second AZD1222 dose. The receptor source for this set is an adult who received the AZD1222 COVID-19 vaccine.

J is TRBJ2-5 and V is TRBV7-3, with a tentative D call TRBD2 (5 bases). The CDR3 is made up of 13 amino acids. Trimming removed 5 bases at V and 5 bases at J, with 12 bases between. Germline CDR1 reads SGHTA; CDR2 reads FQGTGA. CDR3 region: CASSTGVGETQYF. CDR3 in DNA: TGTGCCAGCAGCACCGGGGTTGGGGAGACCCAGTACTTC.

The CDR3 here is CASTGAGSNQPQHF. In DNA form, the CDR3 reads TGTGCCAGCACCGGGGCAGGGAGCAATCAGCCCCAGCATTTT. This chain connects TRBV6-5 to TRBJ1-5; D is perhaps TRBD1 (5 bases). Germline V lookup: CDR1 MNHEY, CDR2 SVGAGI. CDR3 length: 14 amino acids. Trimming took 7 bases from V and 1 from J, leaving 11 bases between them.

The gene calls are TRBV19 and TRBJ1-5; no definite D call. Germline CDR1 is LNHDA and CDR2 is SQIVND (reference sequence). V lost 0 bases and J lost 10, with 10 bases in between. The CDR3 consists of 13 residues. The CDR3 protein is CASSIDLEDPQHF. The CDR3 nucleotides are TGTGCCAGTAGTATAGATCTGGAGGATCCCCAGCATTTT.

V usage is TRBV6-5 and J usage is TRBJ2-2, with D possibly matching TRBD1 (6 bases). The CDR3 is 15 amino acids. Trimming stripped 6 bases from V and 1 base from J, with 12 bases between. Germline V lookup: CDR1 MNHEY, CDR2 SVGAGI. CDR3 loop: CASRRTALNTGELFF. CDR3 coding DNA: TGTGCCAGCAGGAGGACAGCATTGAACACCGGGGAGCTGTTTTTT.

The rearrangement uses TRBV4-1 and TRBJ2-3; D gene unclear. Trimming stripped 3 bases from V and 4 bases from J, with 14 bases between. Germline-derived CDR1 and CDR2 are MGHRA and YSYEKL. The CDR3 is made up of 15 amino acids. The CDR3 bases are TGCGCCAGCAGCCAGGCCTTAGGGAAATCAGATACGCAGTATTTT. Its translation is CASSQALGKSDTQYF.

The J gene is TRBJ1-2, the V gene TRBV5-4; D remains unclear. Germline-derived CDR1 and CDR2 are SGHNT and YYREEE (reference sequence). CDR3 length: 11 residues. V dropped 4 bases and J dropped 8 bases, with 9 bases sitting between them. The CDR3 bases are TGTGCCAGCAGCGGGGTGGGAGGCTACACCTTC. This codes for CASSGVGGYTF. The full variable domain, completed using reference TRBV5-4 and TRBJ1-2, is ETGVTQSPTHLIKTRGQQVTLRCSSQSGHNTVSWYQQALGQGPQFIFQYYREEENGRGNFPPRFSGLQFPNYSSELNVNALELDDSALYLCASSGVGGYTFGSGTRLTVV.

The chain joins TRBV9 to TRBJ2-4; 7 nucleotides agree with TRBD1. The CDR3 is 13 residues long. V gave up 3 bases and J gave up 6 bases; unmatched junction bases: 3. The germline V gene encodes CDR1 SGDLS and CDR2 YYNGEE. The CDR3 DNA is TGTGCCAGCAGCGAGGGACAGCTAAACATTCAGTACTTC. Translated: CASSEGQLNIQYF.

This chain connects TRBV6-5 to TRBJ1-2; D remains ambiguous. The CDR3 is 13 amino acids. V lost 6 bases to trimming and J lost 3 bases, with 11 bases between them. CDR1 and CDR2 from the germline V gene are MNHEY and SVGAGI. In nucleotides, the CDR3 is TGTGCCAGCAGCAACGCCAGGTACTATGGCTACACCTTC. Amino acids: CASSNARYYGYTF.

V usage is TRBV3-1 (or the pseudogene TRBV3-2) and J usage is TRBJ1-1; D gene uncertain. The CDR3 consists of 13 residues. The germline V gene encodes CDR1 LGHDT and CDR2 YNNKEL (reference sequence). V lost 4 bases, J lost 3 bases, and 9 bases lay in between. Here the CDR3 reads CASSPREDTEAFF. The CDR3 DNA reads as TGTGCCAGCAGCCCGAGAGAGGACACTGAAGCTTTCTTT.

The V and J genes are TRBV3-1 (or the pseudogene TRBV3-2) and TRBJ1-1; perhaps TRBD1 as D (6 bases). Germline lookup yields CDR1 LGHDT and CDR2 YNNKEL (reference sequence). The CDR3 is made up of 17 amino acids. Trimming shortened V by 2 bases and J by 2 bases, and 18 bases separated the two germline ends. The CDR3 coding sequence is TGTGCCAGCAGCCAATGGGGTCTGGAACAGGGAAACACTGAAGCTTTCTTT. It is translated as CASSQWGLEQGNTEAFF.

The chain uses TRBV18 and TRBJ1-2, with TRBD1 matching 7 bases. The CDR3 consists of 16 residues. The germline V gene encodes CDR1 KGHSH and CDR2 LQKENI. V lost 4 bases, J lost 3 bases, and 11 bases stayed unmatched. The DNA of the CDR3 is TGTGCCAGCTCACTAAACGCAGGGGGATTGCACTATGGCTACACCTTC. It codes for CASSLNAGGLHYGYTF.

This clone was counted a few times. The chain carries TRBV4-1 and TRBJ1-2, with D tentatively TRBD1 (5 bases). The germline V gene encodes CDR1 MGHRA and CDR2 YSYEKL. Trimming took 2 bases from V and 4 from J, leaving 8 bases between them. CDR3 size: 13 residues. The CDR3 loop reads CASSQTGVYGYTF. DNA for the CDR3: TGCGCCAGCAGCCAAACAGGTGTCTATGGCTACACCTTC.

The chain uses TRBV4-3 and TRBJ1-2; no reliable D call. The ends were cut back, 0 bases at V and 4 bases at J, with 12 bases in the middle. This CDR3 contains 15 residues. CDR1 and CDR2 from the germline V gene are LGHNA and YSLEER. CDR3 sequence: CASSQDQTSTYGYTF. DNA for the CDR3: TGCGCCAGCAGCCAAGATCAAACATCTACCTATGGCTACACCTTC.

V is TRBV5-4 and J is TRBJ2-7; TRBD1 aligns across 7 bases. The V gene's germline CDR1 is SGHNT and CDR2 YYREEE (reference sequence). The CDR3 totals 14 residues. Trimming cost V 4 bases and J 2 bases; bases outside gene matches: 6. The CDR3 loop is CASSRRGQTYEQYF. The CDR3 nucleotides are TGTGCCAGCAGCCGCAGGGGACAGACCTACGAGCAGTACTTC.

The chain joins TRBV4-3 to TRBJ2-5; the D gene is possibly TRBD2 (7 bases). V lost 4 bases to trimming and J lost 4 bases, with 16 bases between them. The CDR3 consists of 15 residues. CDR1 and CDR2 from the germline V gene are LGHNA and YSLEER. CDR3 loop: CASSRGLGGGETQYF. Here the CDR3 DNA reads TGCGCCAGCAGCCGAGGGCTAGGGGGGGGAGAGACCCAGTACTTC.

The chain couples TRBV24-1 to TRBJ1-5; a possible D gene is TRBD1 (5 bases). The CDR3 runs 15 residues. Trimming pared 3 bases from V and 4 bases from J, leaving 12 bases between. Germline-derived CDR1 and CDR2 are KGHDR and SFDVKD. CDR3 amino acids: CATSDNTGRNQPQHF. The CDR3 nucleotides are TGTGCCACCAGTGATAATACAGGCCGAAATCAGCCCCAGCATTTT.

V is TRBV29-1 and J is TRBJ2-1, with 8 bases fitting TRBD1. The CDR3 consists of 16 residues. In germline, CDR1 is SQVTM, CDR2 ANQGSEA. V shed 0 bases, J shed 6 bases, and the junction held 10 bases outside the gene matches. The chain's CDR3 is CSVEDPYRGVGNEQFF. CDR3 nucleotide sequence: TGCAGCGTTGAAGACCCATACAGGGGGGTTGGCAATGAGCAGTTCTTC.

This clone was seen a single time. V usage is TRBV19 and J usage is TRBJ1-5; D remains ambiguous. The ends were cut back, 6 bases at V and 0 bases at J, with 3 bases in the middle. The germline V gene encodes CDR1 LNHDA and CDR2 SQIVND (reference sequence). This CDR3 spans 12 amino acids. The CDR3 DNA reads TGTGCCAGTAGGGATAGCAATCAGCCCCAGCATTTT. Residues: CASRDSNQPQHF. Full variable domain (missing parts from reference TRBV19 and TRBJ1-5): DGGITQSPKYLFRKEGQNVTLSCEQNLNHDAMYWYRQDPGQGLRLIYYSQIVNDFQKGDIAEGYSVSREKKESFPLTVTSAQKNPTAFYLCASRDSNQPQHFGDGTRLSIL.

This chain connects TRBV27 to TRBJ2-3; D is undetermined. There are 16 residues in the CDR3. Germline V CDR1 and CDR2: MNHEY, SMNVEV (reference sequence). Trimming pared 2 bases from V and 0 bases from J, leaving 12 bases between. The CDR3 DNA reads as TGTGCCAGCAGTTTACTAAGGCCTACTAGCACAGATACGCAGTATTTT. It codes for CASSLLRPTSTDTQYF.

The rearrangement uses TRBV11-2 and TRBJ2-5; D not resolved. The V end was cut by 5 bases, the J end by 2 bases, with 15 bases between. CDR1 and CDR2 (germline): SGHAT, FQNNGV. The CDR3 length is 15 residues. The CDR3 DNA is TGTGCCAGCAGCCTAGGCGTAGCATTACAAGAGACCCAGTACTTC. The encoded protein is CASSLGVALQETQYF.

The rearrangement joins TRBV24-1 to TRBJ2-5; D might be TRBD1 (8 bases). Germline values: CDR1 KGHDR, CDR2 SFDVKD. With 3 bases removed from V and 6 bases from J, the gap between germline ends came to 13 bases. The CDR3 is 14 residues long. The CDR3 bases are TGTGCCACCAGTGATAAACAGGGGGGGAAGACCCAGTACTTC. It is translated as CATSDKQGGKTQYF.

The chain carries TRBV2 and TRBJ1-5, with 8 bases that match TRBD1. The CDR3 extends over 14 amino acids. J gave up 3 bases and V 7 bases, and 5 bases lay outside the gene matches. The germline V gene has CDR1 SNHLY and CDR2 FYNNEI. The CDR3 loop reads CASTTGGSNQPQHF. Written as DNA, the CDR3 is TGTGCCAGCACCACAGGGGGATCCAATCAGCCCCAGCATTTT.

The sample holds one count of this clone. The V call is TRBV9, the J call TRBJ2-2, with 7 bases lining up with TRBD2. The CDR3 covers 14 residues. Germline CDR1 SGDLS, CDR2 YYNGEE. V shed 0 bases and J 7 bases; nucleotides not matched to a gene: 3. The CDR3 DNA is TGTGCCAGCAGCGTAGGCGGGGGTTACGGGGAGCTGTTTTTT. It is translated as CASSVGGGYGELFF.

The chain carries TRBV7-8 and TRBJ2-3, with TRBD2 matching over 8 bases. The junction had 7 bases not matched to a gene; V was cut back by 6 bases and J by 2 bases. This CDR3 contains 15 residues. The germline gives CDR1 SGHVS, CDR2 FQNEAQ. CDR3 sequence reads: CASRKLAVLTDTQYF. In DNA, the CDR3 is TGTGCCAGCAGAAAACTAGCGGTTCTCACAGATACGCAGTATTTT.

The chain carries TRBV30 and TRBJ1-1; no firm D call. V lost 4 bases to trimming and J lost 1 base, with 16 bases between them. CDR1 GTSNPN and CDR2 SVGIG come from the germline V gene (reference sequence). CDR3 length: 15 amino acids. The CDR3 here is CAWKIRVATNTEAFF. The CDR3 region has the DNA TGTGCCTGGAAGATCCGTGTGGCGACGAACACTGAAGCTTTCTTT.

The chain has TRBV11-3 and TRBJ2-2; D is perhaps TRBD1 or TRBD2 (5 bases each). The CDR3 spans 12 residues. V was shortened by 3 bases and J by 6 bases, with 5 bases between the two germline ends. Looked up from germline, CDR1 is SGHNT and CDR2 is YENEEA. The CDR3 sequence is CASSLGAGELFF. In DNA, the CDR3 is TGTGCCAGCAGCTTGGGGGCCGGGGAGCTGTTTTTT.

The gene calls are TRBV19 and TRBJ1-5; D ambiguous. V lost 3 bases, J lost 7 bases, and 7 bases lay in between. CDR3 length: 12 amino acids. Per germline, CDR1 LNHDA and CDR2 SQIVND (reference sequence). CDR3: CASSIPRQPQHF. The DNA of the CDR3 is TGTGCCAGTAGTATCCCTCGGCAGCCCCAGCATTTT.

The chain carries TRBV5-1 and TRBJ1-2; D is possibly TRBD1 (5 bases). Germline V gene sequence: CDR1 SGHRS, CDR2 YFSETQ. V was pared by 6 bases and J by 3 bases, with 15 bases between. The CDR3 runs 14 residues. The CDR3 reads CASKVGGGDYGYTF. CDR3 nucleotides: TGCGCCAGCAAGGTTGGCGGGGGAGACTATGGCTACACCTTC. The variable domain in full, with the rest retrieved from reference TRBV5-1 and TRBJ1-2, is KAGVTQTPRYLIKTRGQQVTLSCSPISGHRSVSWYQQTPGQGLQFLFEYFSETQRNKGNFPGRFSGRQFSNSRSEMNVSTLELGDSALYLCASKVGGGDYGYTFGSGTRLTVV.

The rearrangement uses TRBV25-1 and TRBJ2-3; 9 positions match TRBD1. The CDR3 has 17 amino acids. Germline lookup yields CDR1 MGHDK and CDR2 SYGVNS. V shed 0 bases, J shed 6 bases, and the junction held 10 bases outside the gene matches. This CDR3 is CASSEYRGQGGLDTQYF. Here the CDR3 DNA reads TGTGCCAGCAGTGAATACCGGGGACAGGGCGGTTTGGATACGCAGTATTTT.

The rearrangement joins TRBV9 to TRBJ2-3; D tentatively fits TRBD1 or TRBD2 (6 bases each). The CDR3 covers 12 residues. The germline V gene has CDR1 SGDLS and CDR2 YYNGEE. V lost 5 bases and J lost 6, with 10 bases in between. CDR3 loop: CASSTGRDTQYF. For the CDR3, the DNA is TGTGCCAGCAGTACAGGGAGGGATACGCAGTATTTT.